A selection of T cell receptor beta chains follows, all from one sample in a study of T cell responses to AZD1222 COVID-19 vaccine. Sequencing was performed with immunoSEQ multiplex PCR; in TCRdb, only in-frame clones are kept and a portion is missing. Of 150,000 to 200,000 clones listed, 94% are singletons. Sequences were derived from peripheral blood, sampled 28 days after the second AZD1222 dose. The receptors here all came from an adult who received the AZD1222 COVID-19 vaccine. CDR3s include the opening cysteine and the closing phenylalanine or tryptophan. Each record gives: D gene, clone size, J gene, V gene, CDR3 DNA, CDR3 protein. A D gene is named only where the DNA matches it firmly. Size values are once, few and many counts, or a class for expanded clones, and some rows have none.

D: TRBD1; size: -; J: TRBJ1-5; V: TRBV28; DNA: TGTGCCAGCAGTTACTTACAGGGGGCGGATCAGCCCCAGCATTTT; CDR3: CASSYLQGADQPQHF
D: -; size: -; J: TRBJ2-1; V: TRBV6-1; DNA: TGTGCCAGCAGTGAAGCTCTTCCAGGGTCGGGGTATGAGCAGTTCTTC; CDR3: CASSEALPGSGYEQFF
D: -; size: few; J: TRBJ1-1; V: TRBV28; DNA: TGTGCCAGCAGTATGCATGACAGCAACACTGAAGCTTTCTTT; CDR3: CASSMHDSNTEAFF
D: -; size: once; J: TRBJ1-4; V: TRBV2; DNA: TGTGCCAGCAGTGAGTTTAGGGGTCCTAATGAAAAACTGTTTTTT; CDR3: CASSEFRGPNEKLFF
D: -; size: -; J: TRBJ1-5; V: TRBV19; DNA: TGTGCCAGTAAGGATAGCAATCAGCCCCAGCATTTT; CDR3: CASKDSNQPQHF
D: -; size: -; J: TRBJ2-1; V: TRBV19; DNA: TGTGCCAGCGGGACCGCATTGTCCAATGAGCAGTTCTTC; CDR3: CASGTALSNEQFF
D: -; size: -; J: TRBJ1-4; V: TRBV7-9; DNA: TGTGCCAGCAGCTTTCGGGGGACTAATGAAAAACTGTTTTTT; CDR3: CASSFRGTNEKLFF
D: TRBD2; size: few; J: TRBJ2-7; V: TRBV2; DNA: TGTGCCAGCTCCTCGGGTAGCGGGATTTTGTCCTACGAGCAGTACTTC; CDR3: CASSSGSGILSYEQYF
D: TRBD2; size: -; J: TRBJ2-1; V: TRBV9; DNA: TGTGCCAGCAGCGAGGGAGGGGACCGTAGGGATGAGCAGTTCTTC; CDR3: CASSEGGDRRDEQFF
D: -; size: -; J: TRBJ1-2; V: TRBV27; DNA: TGTGCCAGCAGTTTATTCGATGGGATGGGGGGCTACACCTTC; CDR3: CASSLFDGMGGYTF